This TCR beta chain was obtained from a study of early T cells in non-severe SARS-CoV-2 infection. TCRdb analysed the 5' RACE reads with MiXCR anew, one entry per CDR3 protein. The sample holds about 100,000 distinct CDR3 sequences, about 13% seen once. The sequence came from an adult who was a healthcare worker with PCR-confirmed SARS-CoV-2 infection or an uninfected control (not recorded which). Sequences were obtained from whole blood.

CDR3 in amino acids: CASRVRGRQPQHF. CDR3 bases: TGTGCCAGCAGAGTTAGGGGGCGGCAGCCCCAGCATTTT. The genes are TRBV28 and TRBJ1-5, with TRBD1 matching over 7 bases. J lost 7 bases, V lost 6 bases, and 6 bases had no gene match. This CDR3 contains 13 residues. In germline, CDR1 is MDHEN, CDR2 SYDVKM.